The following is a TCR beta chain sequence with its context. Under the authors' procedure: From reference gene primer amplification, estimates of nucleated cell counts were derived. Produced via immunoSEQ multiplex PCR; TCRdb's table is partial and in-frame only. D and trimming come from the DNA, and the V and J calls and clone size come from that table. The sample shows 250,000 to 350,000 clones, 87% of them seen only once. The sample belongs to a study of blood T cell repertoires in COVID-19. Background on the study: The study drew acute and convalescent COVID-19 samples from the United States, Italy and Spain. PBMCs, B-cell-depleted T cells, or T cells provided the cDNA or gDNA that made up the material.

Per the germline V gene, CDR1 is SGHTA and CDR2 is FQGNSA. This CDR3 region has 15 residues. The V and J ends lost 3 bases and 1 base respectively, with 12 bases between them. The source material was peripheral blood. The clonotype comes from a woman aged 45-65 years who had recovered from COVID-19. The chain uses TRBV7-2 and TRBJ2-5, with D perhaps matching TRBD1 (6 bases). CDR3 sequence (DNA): TGTGCCAGCAGCTTGAATTGGGACACCCAAGAGACCCAGTACTTC. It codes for CASSLNWDTQETQYF. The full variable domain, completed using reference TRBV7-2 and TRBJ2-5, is GAGVSQSPSNKVTEKGKDVELRCDPISGHTALYWYRQSLGQGLEFLIYFQGNSAPDKSGLPSDRFSAERTGGSVSTLTIQRTQQEDSAVYLCASSLNWDTQETQYFGPGTRLLVL.